A selection of T cell receptor beta chains follows, all from one sample in a study of blood T cell repertoires in COVID-19. Profiling relied on immunoSEQ multiplex PCR, and the TCRdb table lists in-frame clones only, not all of them. The sample includes around 170,000 clones, about 87% seen only once; the top ten take approximately 0.5%. Specimen: peripheral blood. These receptor sequences come from a man aged 60-69 years with COVID-19, enrolled during active disease. Each CDR3 is given with its conserved first and last residue. The order of the fields is D gene, CDR3 length, V gene, J gene, clone size, CDR3 DNA, CDR3 protein. The D gene is left open where the match is weak. Only some rows state a clone size, as once, few, many or a class for expanded clones.

D: TRBD1
length: 13
V: TRBV30
J: TRBJ1-2
size: .
DNA: TGTGCCTGGAGAAGGGACAGGGTCTATGGCTACACCTTC
CDR3: CAWRRDRVYGYTF

D: TRBD1
length: 15
V: TRBV20-1
J: TRBJ1-6
size: .
DNA: TGCAGTGCTAGTCTGACAGGGGGCTACAATTCACCCCTCCACTTT
CDR3: CSASLTGGYNSPLHF

D: TRBD2
length: 13
V: TRBV29-1
J: TRBJ2-5
size: .
DNA: TGCAGCGTTTTCGGACTAGCCGGAGAGACCCAGTACTTC
CDR3: CSVFGLAGETQYF

D: .
length: 12
V: TRBV29-1
J: TRBJ1-1
size: .
DNA: TGCAGCGCTCCCCGACACGGCACTGAAGCTTTCTTT
CDR3: CSAPRHGTEAFF

D: TRBD1
length: 14
V: TRBV30
J: TRBJ2-7
size: once
DNA: TGTGCCTCTCACTTCGGGACAGGGAGTTACGAGCAGTACTTC
CDR3: CASHFGTGSYEQYF

D: .
length: 13
V: TRBV9
J: TRBJ2-7
size: .
DNA: TGTGCCAGCAGCGTTGGGCCTTCCCACGAGCAGTACTTC
CDR3: CASSVGPSHEQYF

D: .
length: 17
V: TRBV4-1
J: TRBJ2-5
size: .
DNA: TGCGCCAGCAGCCAAGATACAGGTTCGGGCATTCGAGAGACCCAGTACTTC
CDR3: CASSQDTGSGIRETQYF

D: .
length: 14
V: TRBV4-3
J: TRBJ1-1
size: .
DNA: TGCGCCAGCAGCCAAGGGGGAGAGAACACTGAAGCTTTCTTT
CDR3: CASSQGGENTEAFF

D: .
length: 15
V: TRBV27
J: TRBJ1-6
size: .
DNA: TGTGCCAGCAGTTTACAGGGCGCGGTAAATTCACCCCTCCACTTT
CDR3: CASSLQGAVNSPLHF

D: .
length: 14
V: TRBV6-2/TRBV6-3
J: TRBJ1-2
size: .
DNA: TGTGCCAGCAGTTTCAACGGACAGTACTATGGCTACACCTTC
CDR3: CASSFNGQYYGYTF

D: .
length: 18
V: TRBV21-1
J: TRBJ1-5
size: .
DNA: TGTGCCAGCAGCACCGGGACAGGCCTCGAGGGTGGCAATCAGCCCCAGCATTTT
CDR3: CASSTGTGLEGGNQPQHF

D: .
length: 13
V: TRBV12-5
J: TRBJ1-2
size: few
DNA: TGTGCTAGTGGCCGACTATGGGCTGATCGCTACACCTTC
CDR3: CASGRLWADRYTF

D: .
length: 14
V: TRBV7-2
J: TRBJ1-1
size: .
DNA: TGTGCCAGCAGCTTAGCGCGGTGGAACACTGAAGCTTTCTTT
CDR3: CASSLARWNTEAFF

D: TRBD1
length: 14
V: TRBV5-1
J: TRBJ2-2
size: .
DNA: TGCGCCAGCAGGGACAGGGCGAACACCGGGGAGCTGTTTTTT
CDR3: CASRDRANTGELFF

D: TRBD1
length: 14
V: TRBV19
J: TRBJ2-7
size: few
DNA: TGTGCCAGTAGTAGAGGGGACAGGGTGGGCGAGCAGTACTTC
CDR3: CASSRGDRVGEQYF

D: .
length: 14
V: TRBV30
J: TRBJ1-2
size: .
DNA: TGTGCCTGGGACCGGGGGGGGCGCGACTATGGCTACACCTTC
CDR3: CAWDRGGRDYGYTF

D: .
length: 14
V: TRBV6-2/TRBV6-3
J: TRBJ1-6
size: .
DNA: TGTGCCAGCAGTTCCGGGACTCCGTCATCACCCCTCCACTTT
CDR3: CASSSGTPSSPLHF

D: .
length: 16
V: TRBV24-1
J: TRBJ1-2
size: .
DNA: TGTGCCACCTTCCCCCCCCCAATAGGCAGGAACTATGGCTACACCTTC
CDR3: CATFPPPIGRNYGYTF

D: .
length: 14
V: TRBV5-1
J: TRBJ1-1
size: .
DNA: TGCGCCAGCAGCTTGGAGCCCCCGGTCACTGAAGCTTTCTTT
CDR3: CASSLEPPVTEAFF

D: .
length: 14
V: TRBV5-4
J: TRBJ2-1
size: .
DNA: TGTGCCAGCAGCTATCTGGGGGGACCCAATGAGCAGTTCTTC
CDR3: CASSYLGGPNEQFF

D: .
length: 14
V: TRBV28
J: TRBJ1-2
size: .
DNA: TGTGCCAGCAGGGAACAGGGAGGGTTCAATGGCTACACCTTC
CDR3: CASREQGGFNGYTF

D: .
length: 14
V: TRBV7-3
J: TRBJ1-3
size: once
DNA: TGTGCCAGCAGGTCTAGGCAACCTGGAAACACCATATATTTT
CDR3: CASRSRQPGNTIYF

D: TRBD1
length: 14
V: TRBV28
J: TRBJ1-2
size: .
DNA: TGTGCCAGCAGACCAGGGACAGCGCTTTATGGCTACACCTTC
CDR3: CASRPGTALYGYTF

D: .
length: 15
V: TRBV29-1
J: TRBJ1-5
size: .
DNA: TGCAGCGTTGGAGACGGACTCCTTGGCAATCAGCCCCAGCATTTT
CDR3: CSVGDGLLGNQPQHF

D: TRBD1
length: 14
V: TRBV9
J: TRBJ2-5
size: few
DNA: TGTGCCAGCAGCCCCCGGACAGGGGAAGAGACCCAGTACTTC
CDR3: CASSPRTGEETQYF

D: TRBD1
length: 18
V: TRBV11-3
J: TRBJ2-1
size: .
DNA: TGTGCCAGCAGCTCCAGGAACTCGGGGACAGGGGGCCTTAATGAGCAGTTCTTC
CDR3: CASSSRNSGTGGLNEQFF

D: .
length: 14
V: TRBV16
J: TRBJ1-6
size: .
DNA: TGTGCCAGCAGCCATCGACAGGTCAATTCACCCCTCCACTTT
CDR3: CASSHRQVNSPLHF

D: .
length: 13
V: TRBV6-6
J: TRBJ1-4
size: .
DNA: TGTGCCAGCCGCGGGAGGCCTAATGAAAAACTGTTTTTT
CDR3: CASRGRPNEKLFF

D: .
length: 14
V: TRBV10-3
J: TRBJ2-7
size: .
DNA: TGTGCCATCAGTGAGTCTGGGGCCTCCTACGAGCAGTACTTC
CDR3: CAISESGASYEQYF

D: TRBD1
length: 15
V: TRBV5-6
J: TRBJ2-1
size: .
DNA: TGTGCCAGCAGCGCTGACAGGGGGGTCTACAATGAGCAGTTCTTC
CDR3: CASSADRGVYNEQFF

D: TRBD1
length: 15
V: TRBV9
J: TRBJ2-7
size: .
DNA: TGTGCCAGCAGCGTAGGGGGACAGGGAGCCTACGAGCAGTACTTC
CDR3: CASSVGGQGAYEQYF

D: TRBD1
length: 14
V: TRBV28
J: TRBJ1-4
size: .
DNA: TGTGCCAGCAGTTTGACAGGGCCCCCGGTGGAACTGTTTTTT
CDR3: CASSLTGPPVELFF

D: TRBD2
length: 15
V: TRBV29-1
J: TRBJ2-1
size: .
DNA: TGCAGCGTTACCACGACTAGCGGGGCCGGTAATGAGCAGTTCTTC
CDR3: CSVTTTSGAGNEQFF

D: TRBD2
length: 14
V: TRBV6-6
J: TRBJ2-1
size: .
DNA: TGTGCCAGCAATATGGCGGGAGCCTACAATGAGCAGTTCTTC
CDR3: CASNMAGAYNEQFF

D: TRBD2
length: 16
V: TRBV16
J: TRBJ2-1
size: .
DNA: TGTGCCAGCAGCCCGCTAGCGGGAGATGTGATCAATGAGCAGTTCTTC
CDR3: CASSPLAGDVINEQFF

D: .
length: 14
V: TRBV18
J: TRBJ2-3
size: .
DNA: TGTGCCAGCTCTCAGACTATGGGAACAGATACGCAGTATTTT
CDR3: CASSQTMGTDTQYF

D: TRBD1
length: 16
V: TRBV7-2
J: TRBJ2-2
size: .
DNA: TGTGCCAGCAGCTTGGCGGGACAGGGGATGCCCGGGGAGCTGTTTTTT
CDR3: CASSLAGQGMPGELFF

D: .
length: 11
V: TRBV28
J: TRBJ1-2
size: .
DNA: TGTGCCAGCAGAATAACAGATGGCTACACCTTC
CDR3: CASRITDGYTF

D: .
length: 15
V: TRBV3-1/TRBV3-2
J: TRBJ1-3
size: .
DNA: TGTGCCAGCAGCCAGGACACCAACTCTGGAAACACCATATATTTT
CDR3: CASSQDTNSGNTIYF

D: TRBD1
length: 17
V: TRBV3-1/TRBV3-2
J: TRBJ1-3
size: .
DNA: TGTGCCAGCAGCCAGACCCACAGGGGGAACTCTGGAAACACCATATATTTT
CDR3: CASSQTHRGNSGNTIYF

D: .
length: 12
V: TRBV2
J: TRBJ2-4
size: .
DNA: TGTGCCAGCACAAAAGCCCTCGGGGTACAGTACTTC
CDR3: CASTKALGVQYF

D: .
length: 18
V: TRBV4-2
J: TRBJ1-5
size: .
DNA: TGTGCCAGCAGCCAAAGGGCAGGAGGGACCTATAGCAATCAGCCCCAGCATTTT
CDR3: CASSQRAGGTYSNQPQHF

D: .
length: 14
V: TRBV10-3
J: TRBJ1-2
size: once
DNA: TGTGCCATCAGTGCGCGGGCTGCTGTTGATGGCTACACCTTC
CDR3: CAISARAAVDGYTF

D: .
length: 14
V: TRBV24-1
J: TRBJ1-5
size: .
DNA: TGTGCCACCAGTGAAAATCAGGGGTCGGAGCCCCAGCATTTT
CDR3: CATSENQGSEPQHF

D: TRBD1
length: 11
V: TRBV19
J: TRBJ1-2
size: .
DNA: TGTGCCAGTACCCTGGGGACAGTTCACACCTTC
CDR3: CASTLGTVHTF

D: TRBD1
length: 14
V: TRBV25-1
J: TRBJ1-6
size: .
DNA: TGTGCCAGCGGAGAAGGGGGCCGTAATTCACCCCTCCACTTT
CDR3: CASGEGGRNSPLHF

D: .
length: 12
V: TRBV5-1
J: TRBJ2-3
size: .
DNA: TGCGCCAGCGGGGGGTGGGCGGATACGCAGTATTTT
CDR3: CASGGWADTQYF

D: .
length: 16
V: TRBV7-2
J: TRBJ1-5
size: .
DNA: TGTGCCAGCAGCACGCATCCCCCAGGAAGCAATCAGCCCCAGCATTTT
CDR3: CASSTHPPGSNQPQHF

D: .
length: 14
V: TRBV19
J: TRBJ2-2
size: .
DNA: TGTGCCAGTAATGCAGGGGCGAACACCGGGGAGCTGTTTTTT
CDR3: CASNAGANTGELFF

D: TRBD1
length: 14
V: TRBV30
J: TRBJ1-2
size: .
DNA: TGTGCCTGGAGAGGCGGGGGACAGGGAAATGGCTACACCTTC
CDR3: CAWRGGGQGNGYTF

D: .
length: 13
V: TRBV7-2
J: TRBJ1-1
size: once
DNA: TGTGCCAGCAGCTTAGTGGCGGTCGGTGAAGCTTTCTTT
CDR3: CASSLVAVGEAFF

D: .
length: 15
V: TRBV7-3
J: TRBJ2-3
size: .
DNA: TGTGCCAGCAGCTCGACGGGACAAGTCACAGATACGCAGTATTTT
CDR3: CASSSTGQVTDTQYF

D: .
length: 18
V: TRBV5-6
J: TRBJ1-6
size: .
DNA: TGTGCCAGCAGCCCAAGTGGTGGGGGGGTGAGGTATAATTCACCCCTCCACTTT
CDR3: CASSPSGGGVRYNSPLHF

D: TRBD1
length: 14
V: TRBV10-3
J: TRBJ1-2
size: .
DNA: TGTGCCATCAGTGAGGGACAGGGGAGGTGGGGCTACACCTTC
CDR3: CAISEGQGRWGYTF

D: TRBD2
length: 13
V: TRBV7-6
J: TRBJ2-7
size: .
DNA: TGTGCCAGCAGCCCCTCGGGGGGGTACGAGCAGTACTTC
CDR3: CASSPSGGYEQYF